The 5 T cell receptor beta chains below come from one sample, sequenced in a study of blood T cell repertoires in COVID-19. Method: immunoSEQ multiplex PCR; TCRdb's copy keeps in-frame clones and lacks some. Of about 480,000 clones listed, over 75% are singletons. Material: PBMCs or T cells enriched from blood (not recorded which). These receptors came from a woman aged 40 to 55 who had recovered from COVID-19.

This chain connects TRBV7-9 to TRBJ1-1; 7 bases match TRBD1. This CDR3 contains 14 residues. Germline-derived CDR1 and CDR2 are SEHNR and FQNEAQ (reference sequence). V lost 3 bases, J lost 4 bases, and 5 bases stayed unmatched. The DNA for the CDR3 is TGTGCCAGCAGCTTCCCAGGGGACAGCACTGAAGCTTTCTTT. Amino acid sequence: CASSFPGDSTEAFF. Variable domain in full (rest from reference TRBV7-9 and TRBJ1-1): DTGVSQNPRHKITKRGQNVTFRCDPISEHNRLYWYRQTLGQGPEFLTYFQNEAQLEKSRLLSDRFSAERPKGSFSTLEIQRTEQGDSAMYLCASSFPGDSTEAFFGQGTRLTVV.

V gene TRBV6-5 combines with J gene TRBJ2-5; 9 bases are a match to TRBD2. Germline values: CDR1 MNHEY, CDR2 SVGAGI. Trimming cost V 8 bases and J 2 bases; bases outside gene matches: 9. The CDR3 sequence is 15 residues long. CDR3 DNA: TGTGCCAGCGGGAGGACTAGCGCGAATCAAGAGACCCAGTACTTC. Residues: CASGRTSANQETQYF.

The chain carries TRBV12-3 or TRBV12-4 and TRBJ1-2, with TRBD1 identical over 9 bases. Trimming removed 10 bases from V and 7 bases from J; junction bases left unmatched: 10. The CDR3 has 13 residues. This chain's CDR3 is CATTKTGGSGYTF. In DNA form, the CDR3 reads TGTGCCACCACTAAAACAGGGGGCTCTGGCTACACCTTC.

CDR3 DNA sequence: TGTGCCAGCAGTTACGTAGGGGTCGGGGAGACCCAGTACTTC. It encodes CASSYVGVGETQYF. This chain links TRBV11-2 with TRBJ2-5; D is possibly TRBD1 (5 bases). V lost 6 bases to trimming and J lost 5 bases, with 16 bases between them. Germline values: CDR1 SGHAT, CDR2 FQNNGV. This CDR3 spans 14 amino acids.

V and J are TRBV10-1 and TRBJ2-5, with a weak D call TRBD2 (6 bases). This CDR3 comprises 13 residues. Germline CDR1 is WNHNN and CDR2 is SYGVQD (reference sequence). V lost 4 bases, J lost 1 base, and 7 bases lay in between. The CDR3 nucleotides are TGCGCCAGCAGTGGGGGGGTCCAAGAGACCCAGTACTTC. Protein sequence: CASSGGVQETQYF.